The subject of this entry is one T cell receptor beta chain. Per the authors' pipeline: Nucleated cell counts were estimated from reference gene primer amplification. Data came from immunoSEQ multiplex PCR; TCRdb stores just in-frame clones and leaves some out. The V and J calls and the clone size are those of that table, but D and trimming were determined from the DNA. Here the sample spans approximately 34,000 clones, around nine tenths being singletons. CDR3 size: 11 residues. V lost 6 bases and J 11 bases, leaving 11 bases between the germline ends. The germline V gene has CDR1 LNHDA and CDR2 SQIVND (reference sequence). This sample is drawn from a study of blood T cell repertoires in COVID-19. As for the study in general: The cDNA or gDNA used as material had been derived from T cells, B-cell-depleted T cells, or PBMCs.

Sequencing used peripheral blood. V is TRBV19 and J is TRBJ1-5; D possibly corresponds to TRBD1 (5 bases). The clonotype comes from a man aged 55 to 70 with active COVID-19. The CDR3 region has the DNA TGTGCCAGTAGACTACGGGGGGCCCAGCATTTT. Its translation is CASRLRGAQHF. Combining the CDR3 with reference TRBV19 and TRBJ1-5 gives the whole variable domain DGGITQSPKYLFRKEGQNVTLSCEQNLNHDAMYWYRQDPGQGLRLIYYSQIVNDFQKGDIAEGYSVSREKKESFPLTVTSAQKNPTAFYLCASRLRGAQHFGDGTRLSIL.